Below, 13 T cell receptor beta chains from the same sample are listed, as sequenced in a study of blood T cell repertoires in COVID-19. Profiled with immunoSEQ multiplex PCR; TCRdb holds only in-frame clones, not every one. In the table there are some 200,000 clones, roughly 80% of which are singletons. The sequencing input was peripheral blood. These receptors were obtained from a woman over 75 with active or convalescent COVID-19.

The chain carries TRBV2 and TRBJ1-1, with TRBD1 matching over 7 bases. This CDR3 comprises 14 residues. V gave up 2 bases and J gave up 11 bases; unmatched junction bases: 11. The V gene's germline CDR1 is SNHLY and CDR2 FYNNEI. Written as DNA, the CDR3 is TGTGCCAGCAGTGAATCGGGGGCACAGGGGTGGGCTTTCTTT. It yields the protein CASSESGAQGWAFF. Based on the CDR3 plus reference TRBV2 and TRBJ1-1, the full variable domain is EPEVTQTPSHQVTQMGQEVILRCVPISNHLYFYWYRQILGQKVEFLVSFYNNEISEKSEIFDDQFSVERPDGSNFTLKIRSTKLEDSAMYFCASSESGAQGWAFFGQGTRLTVV.

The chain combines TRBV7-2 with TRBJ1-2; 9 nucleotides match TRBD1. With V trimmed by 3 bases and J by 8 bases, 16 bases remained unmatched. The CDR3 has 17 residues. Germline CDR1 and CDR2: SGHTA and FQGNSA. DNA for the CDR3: TGTGCCAGCAGCTTTAAACGGACAGGGGATTATACTGGGGGCTACACCTTC. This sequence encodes CASSFKRTGDYTGGYTF.

DNA for the CDR3: TGTGCCAGCAGACCGGGGGAGGGTTCCTACGAGCAGTACTTC. This codes for CASRPGEGSYEQYF. The chain uses TRBV6-5 and TRBJ2-7; 7 positions match TRBD2. The CDR3 sequence is 14 residues long. Trimming cost V 6 bases and J 1 base; bases outside gene matches: 6. Germline CDR1 MNHEY, CDR2 SVGAGI.

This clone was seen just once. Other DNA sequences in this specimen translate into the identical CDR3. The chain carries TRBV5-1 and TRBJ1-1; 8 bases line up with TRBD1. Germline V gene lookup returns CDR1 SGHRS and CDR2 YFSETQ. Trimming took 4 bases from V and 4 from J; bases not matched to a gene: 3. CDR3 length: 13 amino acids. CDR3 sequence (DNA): TGCGCCAGCAGCCTCGACAGGGGCACTGAAGCTTTCTTT. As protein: CASSLDRGTEAFF.

The CDR3 nucleotides are TGTGCCAGCAGCCCACGTTCCGGGACAGGGACCTACAATGAGCAGTTCTTC. Protein product: CASSPRSGTGTYNEQFF. The chain carries TRBV3-1 (or the pseudogene TRBV3-2) and TRBJ2-1; 9 bases fit TRBD1. Germline-derived CDR1 and CDR2 are LGHDT and YNNKEL (reference sequence). This CDR3 is built from 17 residues. Trimming took 4 bases from V and 2 from J; bases not matched to a gene: 9.

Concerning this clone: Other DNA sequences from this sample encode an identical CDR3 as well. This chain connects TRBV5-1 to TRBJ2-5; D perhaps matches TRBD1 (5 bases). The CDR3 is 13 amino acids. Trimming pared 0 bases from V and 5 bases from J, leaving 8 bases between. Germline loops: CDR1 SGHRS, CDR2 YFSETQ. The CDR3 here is CASSLGQGETQYF. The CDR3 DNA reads TGCGCCAGCAGCTTGGGGCAGGGCGAGACCCAGTACTTC.

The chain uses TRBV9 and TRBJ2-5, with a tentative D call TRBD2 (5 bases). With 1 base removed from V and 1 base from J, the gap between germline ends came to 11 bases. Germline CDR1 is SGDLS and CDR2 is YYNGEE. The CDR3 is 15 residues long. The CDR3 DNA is TGTGCCAGCAGCGTACGGGGTGAAACCCAAGAGACCCAGTACTTC. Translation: CASSVRGETQETQYF.

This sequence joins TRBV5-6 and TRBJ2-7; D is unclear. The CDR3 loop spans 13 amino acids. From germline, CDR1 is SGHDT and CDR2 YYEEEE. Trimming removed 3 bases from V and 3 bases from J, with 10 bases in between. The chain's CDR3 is CASSSDMFYEQYF. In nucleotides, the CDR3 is TGTGCCAGCAGCTCTGACATGTTCTACGAGCAGTACTTC.

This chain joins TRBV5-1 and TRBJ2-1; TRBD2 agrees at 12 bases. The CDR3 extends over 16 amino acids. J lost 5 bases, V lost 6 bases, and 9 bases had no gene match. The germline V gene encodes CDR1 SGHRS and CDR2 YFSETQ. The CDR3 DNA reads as TGCGCCAGCACCTTAGGACTAGCGGGGCTAAACAATGAGCAGTTCTTC. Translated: CASTLGLAGLNNEQFF.

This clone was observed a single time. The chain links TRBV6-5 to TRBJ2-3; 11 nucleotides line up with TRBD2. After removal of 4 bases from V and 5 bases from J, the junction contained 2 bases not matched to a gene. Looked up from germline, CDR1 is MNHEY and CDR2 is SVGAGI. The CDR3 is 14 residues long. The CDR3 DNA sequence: TGTGCCAGCAGTTCTAGCGGGGGGATAGATACGCAGTATTTT. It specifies CASSSSGGIDTQYF.

The chain's CDR3 is CATGTGRSNQPQHF. DNA for the CDR3: TGTGCCACCGGGACAGGGCGTAGCAATCAGCCCCAGCATTTT. The chain has TRBV19 and TRBJ1-5; the match to TRBD1 covers 9 bases. V trimming: 10 bases; J trimming: 0 bases; junction bases outside the gene matches: 4. The length of the CDR3 is 14 residues. Germline loops: CDR1 LNHDA, CDR2 SQIVND (reference sequence). Looking up the rest from reference TRBV19 and TRBJ1-5 gives the full variable domain: DGGITQSPKYLFRKEGQNVTLSCEQNLNHDAMYWYRQDPGQGLRLIYYSQIVNDFQKGDIAEGYSVSREKKESFPLTVTSAQKNPTAFYLCATGTGRSNQPQHFGDGTRLSIL.

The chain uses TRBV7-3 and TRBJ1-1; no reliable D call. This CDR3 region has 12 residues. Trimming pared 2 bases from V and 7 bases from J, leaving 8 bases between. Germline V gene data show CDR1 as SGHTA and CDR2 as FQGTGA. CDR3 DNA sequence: TGTGCCAGCAGCTTAGGCCTAGGTGAAGCTTTCTTT. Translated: CASSLGLGEAFF.

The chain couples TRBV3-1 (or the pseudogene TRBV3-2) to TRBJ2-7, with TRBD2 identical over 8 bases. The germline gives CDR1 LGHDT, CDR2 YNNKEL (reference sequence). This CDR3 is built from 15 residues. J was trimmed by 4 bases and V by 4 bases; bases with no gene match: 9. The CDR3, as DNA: TGTGCCAGCAGCCGGGAAGGACTAGCTTCATACGAGCAGTACTTC. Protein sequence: CASSREGLASYEQYF.